The clone carrying this T cell receptor beta chain was seen once. These data belong to a study of blood T cell repertoires in COVID-19. CDR1 is SGHDT and CDR2 is YYEEEE in the germline V gene. This CDR3 is built from 16 residues. V gave up 1 base and J gave up 3 bases; unmatched junction bases: 7. Using immunoSEQ multiplex PCR, the repertoire was profiled, and TCRdb retains in-frame clones only, with some absent. The sample consists of about 320,000 clones, about nine tenths of them appearing once. Seattle patients were enrolled during active infection and followed longitudinally. The V gene is TRBV5-6, the J gene TRBJ1-5; TRBD1 aligns across 7 bases. The receptor was derived from a woman in her twenties or thirties with COVID-19, enrolled during active disease. The sequenced sample consisted of peripheral blood. The CDR3 spells CASSLRGQRYNQPQHF. DNA for the CDR3: TGTGCCAGCAGCTTGAGGGGACAGAGATACAATCAGCCCCAGCATTTT.